This TCR beta chain came from a study of OX40 agonist ivuxolimab in advanced cancers. Study overall: Antecedent anti-PD-1, anti-PD-L1 or anti-CTLA-4 therapy was permissible, with over 35% having received some. Overall study results and limits: Antigen specificity remained undetermined for the expanded peripheral T cells. At doses 0.1 to 3.0 mg/kg, CD4+ and CD8+ clones expanded. In general, CD8+ T cells held more expanded clones than CD4+ did, on average.

There are 14 residues in the CDR3. Per the germline V gene, CDR1 is SGHTA and CDR2 is FQGTGA. Trimming took off 6 bases at V and 0 bases at J, with 10 bases between the two ends. Sequencing was performed with immunoSEQ multiplex PCR; in TCRdb, only in-frame clones are kept and a portion is missing. The data contain around 70,000 clones, around four fifths of them seen just once; the ten biggest clones take up around 1.7%. This clone was observed once. Antigen specificity is unknown. The TCR was taken from an adult with an advanced solid tumor such as melanoma, head and neck, liver or kidney cancer. The starting material was CD4+ or CD8+ T cells sorted from blood, obtained in a trial of the OX40 agonist ivuxolimab. The chain couples TRBV7-3 to TRBJ2-3; D not resolved. CDR3 loop: CASSVSRSTDTQYF. CDR3 bases: TGTGCCAGCAGTGTGAGCCGTAGCACAGATACGCAGTATTTT. Full variable domain (rest looked up from reference TRBV7-3 and TRBJ2-3): GAGVSQTPSNKVTEKGKYVELRCDPISGHTALYWYRQSLGQGPEFLIYFQGTGAADDSGLPNDRFFAVRPEGSVSTLKIQRTERGDSAVYLCASSVSRSTDTQYFGPGTRLTVL.